One sample yielded the 27 T cell receptor beta chains listed below, sequenced in a study of beta chain features in type 1 diabetes. Sequenced material consisted of expressed TCRB transcripts (all of the isolated RNA was reverse transcribed). Profiled with immunoSEQ multiplex PCR; TCRdb holds only in-frame clones, not every one. The sample holds 200,000 to 250,000 clones, over 8.5% seen once. Specimen: naive CD4+ T cells from blood. These receptors were collected from a woman aged 18-29 years in good health.

This clone came up a few times. The V call is TRBV7-2, the J call TRBJ1-1, with 8 bases fitting TRBD1. The germline V gene encodes CDR1 SGHTA and CDR2 FQGNSA. CDR3 size: 15 residues. The junction had 6 bases not matched to a gene; V was cut back by 6 bases and J by 0 bases. The CDR3 DNA is TGTGCCAGCAGTGGGGACAGGCGAATGAACACTGAAGCTTTCTTT. Translated, it gives CASSGDRRMNTEAFF.

Points on this clone: With a much larger clone just one base away, this may be a read error. Since the CDR3 does not end with the conserved phenylalanine or tryptophan, this likely comes from a read error. The chain carries TRBV15 and TRBJ2-7; D possibly corresponds to TRBD2 (6 bases). The CDR3 consists of 13 residues. V was clipped by 0 bases and J by 5 bases, with 8 bases between them. The V gene's germline CDR1 is LNHNV and CDR2 YYDKDF (reference sequence). The CDR3 loop is CATSRDREDEQYY. The CDR3 DNA sequence: TGTGCCACCAGCAGAGACAGGGAGGACGAGCAGTACTAC.

The V and J genes are TRBV14 and TRBJ2-7, with D possibly being TRBD1 (6 bases). Trimming shortened V by 2 bases and J by 0 bases, and 8 bases separated the two germline ends. CDR3 size: 14 residues. Germline CDR1 is SGHDN and CDR2 is FVKESK. Here the CDR3 DNA reads TGTGCCAGCAGCCAATGGACAGACTCCTACGAGCAGTACTTC. Amino acid sequence: CASSQWTDSYEQYF.

This chain uses TRBV5-4 with TRBJ2-1; TRBD2 matches 7 bases. Trimming took 4 bases from V and 0 from J; bases not matched to a gene: 4. There are 15 residues in the CDR3. In germline, CDR1 is SGHNT, CDR2 YYREEE (reference sequence). CDR3 sequence reads: CASSPRGSSYNEQFF. CDR3 DNA sequence: TGTGCCAGCAGCCCGCGGGGGAGCTCCTACAATGAGCAGTTCTTC.

This clone was observed a few times. The V and J genes are TRBV6-1 and TRBJ1-2, with D perhaps TRBD1 (6 bases). V lost 5 bases and J lost 4, with 14 bases in between. The CDR3 runs to 14 residues. In germline, CDR1 is MNHNS, CDR2 SASEGT. The DNA for the CDR3 is TGTGCCAGCAGTTTCGGGGGGCAAGGCTATGGCTACACCTTC. Translating it yields CASSFGGQGYGYTF.

This chain links TRBV9 with TRBJ1-6; D is ambiguous. This CDR3 has 14 residues. Trimming cost V 4 bases and J 13 bases, with 18 bases left between them. Germline V gene sequence: CDR1 SGDLS, CDR2 YYNGEE. The CDR3 DNA reads as TGTGCCAGCAGCCCTAGATTCATGAGTGAGCCCCTCCACTTT. This sequence encodes CASSPRFMSEPLHF.

This clone was recorded a few times. This rearrangement joins TRBV11-2 to TRBJ2-3; TRBD2 is a possible D gene (6 bases). This CDR3 has 15 residues. Germline values: CDR1 SGHAT, CDR2 FQNNGV. Trimming removed 3 bases from V and 1 base from J, with 11 bases in between. The CDR3 is CASSFVWGGTDTQYF. The CDR3 bases are TGTGCCAGCAGCTTCGTCTGGGGGGGCACAGATACGCAGTATTTT. Full variable domain (rest looked up from reference TRBV11-2 and TRBJ2-3): EAGVAQSPRYKIIEKRQSVAFWCNPISGHATLYWYQQILGQGPKLLIQFQNNGVVDDSQLPKDRFSAERLKGVDSTLKIQPAKLEDSAVYLCASSFVWGGTDTQYFGPGTRLTVL.

The chain links TRBV10-2 to TRBJ2-5, with D tentatively TRBD1 (6 bases). CDR1 WSHSY and CDR2 SAAADI come from the germline V gene. The CDR3 loop spans 13 amino acids. The V end was cut by 6 bases, the J end by 4 bases, with 12 bases between. CDR3 bases: TGCGCCAGCAGCCAGGGGTCCCCAGAGACCCAGTACTTC. Protein: CASSQGSPETQYF.

The genes are TRBV5-8 and TRBJ1-2; 8 positions match TRBD1. With 5 bases clipped from V and 7 bases from J, the junction kept 7 bases outside the gene matches. The length of the CDR3 is 13 residues. Germline lookup yields CDR1 SGHTS and CDR2 YDEGEE. The CDR3, as DNA: TGTGCCAGCAGGGCCAGGGGGCGAGCTGGCTACACCTTC. Protein: CASRARGRAGYTF.

This clone was counted a few times. The chain links TRBV6-5 to TRBJ2-1; unclear D gene. The V gene's germline CDR1 is MNHEY and CDR2 SVGAGI. The length of the CDR3 is 13 residues. The V end lost 5 bases, the J end lost 5 bases, and 10 bases lay between the germline ends. In DNA, the CDR3 is TGTGCCAGCAGTCCTCCCCTTCACAATGAGCAGTTCTTC. It is translated as CASSPPLHNEQFF.

This clone has more than one count but fewer than ten. The V and J genes are TRBV7-9 and TRBJ2-3; TRBD2 agrees at 8 bases. Unmatched junction bases numbered 7, after V lost 2 bases and J lost 0 bases. From germline, CDR1 is SEHNR and CDR2 FQNEAQ (reference sequence). The CDR3 has 17 residues. The CDR3 reads CASSLTSPSGSTDTQYF. CDR3 coding DNA: TGTGCCAGCAGCTTAACTTCCCCTAGCGGGAGCACAGATACGCAGTATTTT.

The sample holds a few counts of this clone. V and J are TRBV2 and TRBJ2-5; TRBD2 matches at 10 bases. There are 15 residues in the CDR3. Germline lookup yields CDR1 SNHLY and CDR2 FYNNEI. Losses at the gene ends were 3 bases for V and 1 base for J; bases not matched to a gene: 2. CDR3 coding DNA: TGTGCCAGCAGTGATCTAGCGGGGGCCCAAGAGACCCAGTACTTC. It encodes CASSDLAGAQETQYF.

V usage is TRBV5-1 and J usage is TRBJ1-6; no definite D call. The length of the CDR3 is 14 residues. Germline assignment: CDR1 SGHRS and CDR2 YFSETQ. Trimming took 1 base from V and 10 from J, leaving 12 bases between them. The CDR3 DNA sequence: TGCGCCAGCAGCTTGCCCCCCCCGTTGTCACCCCTCCACTTT. Its protein product is CASSLPPPLSPLHF. The entire variable domain, with the rest obtained from reference TRBV5-1 and TRBJ1-6, is as follows: KAGVTQTPRYLIKTRGQQVTLSCSPISGHRSVSWYQQTPGQGLQFLFEYFSETQRNKGNFPGRFSGRQFSNSRSEMNVSTLELGDSALYLCASSLPPPLSPLHFGNGTRLTVT.

This clone was seen a handful of times. The J gene is TRBJ1-2, the V gene TRBV29-1; 8 bases are a match to TRBD1. With 2 bases clipped from V and 2 bases from J, the junction kept 4 bases outside the gene matches. CDR3 length: 14 residues. CDR1 is SQVTM and CDR2 is ANQGSEA in the germline V gene. CDR3 DNA: TGCAGCGTTGAAATCAACAGGGGGAACTATGGCTACACCTTC. Translated: CSVEINRGNYGYTF. The full variable domain, completed using reference TRBV29-1 and TRBJ1-2, is SAVISQKPSRDICQRGTSLTIQCQVDSQVTMMFWYRQQPGQSLTLIATANQGSEATYESGFVIDKFPISRPNLTFSTLTVSNMSPEDSSIYLCSVEINRGNYGYTFGSGTRLTVV.

The J gene is TRBJ2-1, the V gene TRBV6-1; 7 bases are shared with TRBD1. CDR1 and CDR2 (germline): MNHNS, SASEGT. This CDR3 comprises 14 residues. V was clipped by 2 bases and J by 4 bases; unmatched bases: 2. This chain's CDR3 is CASSETGAYNEQFF. CDR3 nucleotides: TGTGCCAGCAGTGAAACAGGGGCTTACAATGAGCAGTTCTTC.

This clone occurred many times. The chain employs TRBV10-3 and TRBJ2-7; D is unresolved. The germline V and J ends were trimmed by 4 bases and 0 bases, with 7 bases remaining between them. This CDR3 contains 13 residues. Germline V CDR1 and CDR2: ENHRY, SYGVKD. As DNA, the CDR3 is TGTGCCATCAGTGGCGGTATCTCCTACGAGCAGTACTTC. Translated: CAISGGISYEQYF.

Only a few counts were recorded for this clone. The chain couples TRBV18 to TRBJ2-5; TRBD1 is a possible D gene (5 bases). Deletions cut 3 bases from V and 5 bases from J, with 13 bases between. This CDR3 spans 14 amino acids. Germline CDR1 is KGHSH and CDR2 is LQKENI. The CDR3 loop reads CASSPPAGSETQYF. As DNA, the CDR3 is TGTGCCAGCTCACCGCCGGCAGGGTCCGAGACCCAGTACTTC. Combining the CDR3 with reference TRBV18 and TRBJ2-5 gives the whole variable domain NAGVMQNPRHLVRRRGQEARLRCSPMKGHSHVYWYRQLPEEGLKFMVYLQKENIIDESGMPKERFSAEFPKEGPSILRIQQVVRGDSAAYFCASSPPAGSETQYFGPGTRLLVL.

The sample holds many counts of this clone. This chain's CDR3 is CAISLGETQYF. The DNA of the CDR3 is TGTGCCATCAGCCTCGGGGAGACCCAGTACTTC. This chain uses TRBV10-3 with TRBJ2-5, with D uncertain. Trimming shortened V by 6 bases and J by 5 bases, and 7 bases separated the two germline ends. The CDR3 spans 11 residues. CDR1 and CDR2 (germline): ENHRY, SYGVKD.

The chain carries TRBV28 and TRBJ2-4; 9 bases line up with TRBD2. V shed 3 bases and J 5 bases; nucleotides not matched to a gene: 11. CDR1 and CDR2 from the germline V gene are MDHEN and SYDVKM. This CDR3 has 17 residues. The CDR3 region has the DNA TGTGCCAGCAGTTTGGCGGGGGCTAGCGGGAATGAAAACATTCAGTACTTC. Its protein is CASSLAGASGNENIQYF.

This chain uses TRBV6-1 with TRBJ1-6; tentative D call: TRBD1 (5 bases). This CDR3 region has 18 residues. V was pared by 3 bases and J by 2 bases, with 17 bases between. Germline V gene lookup returns CDR1 MNHNS and CDR2 SASEGT. DNA for the CDR3: TGTGCCAGCAGTGAGAACTTGCCTTGGGGGGCCTATAATTCACCCCTCCACTTT. It translates to CASSENLPWGAYNSPLHF.

This chain connects TRBV5-6 to TRBJ2-2; tentative D call: TRBD1 (5 bases). V was clipped by 2 bases and J by 7 bases, with 12 bases between them. This CDR3 has 14 amino acids. Germline CDR1 and CDR2: SGHDT and YYEEEE. The CDR3 here is CASSFVRVHGELFF. CDR3 coding DNA: TGTGCCAGCAGCTTTGTCAGGGTACACGGGGAGCTGTTTTTT.

This chain uses TRBV21-1 with TRBJ2-3; the DNA was not used to check the table's D call, TRBD1. TRBV21-1 is a pseudogene segment. The CDR3 runs 20 residues. The DNA of the CDR3 is TGTGCCAGCACGCCCCCAGGACAGGGGGCCTCGAGGCCCGGCACAGATACGCAGTATTTT. It codes for CASTPPGQGASRPGTDTQYF.

Only one count was recorded for this clone. Here the CDR3 reads CASSYLRGAGANVLTF. In DNA form, the CDR3 reads TGTGCCAGCAGTTACCTTAGGGGCGCTGGGGCCAACGTCCTGACTTTC. V is TRBV6-5 and J is TRBJ2-6; D is possibly TRBD1 (5 bases). This CDR3 has 16 amino acids. The V gene lost 2 bases and the J gene lost 2 bases, with 10 bases spanning the gap. Germline-derived CDR1 and CDR2 are MNHEY and SVGAGI.

This clone was found a few times. The chain is built from TRBV27 and TRBJ1-2; possible D gene TRBD1, 5 bases. The CDR3 spans 11 residues. Germline lookup yields CDR1 MNHEY and CDR2 SMNVEV (reference sequence). V lost 9 bases and J 2 bases, leaving 7 bases between the germline ends. This chain's CDR3 is CASAGNYGYTF. CDR3 nucleotide sequence: TGTGCCAGTGCAGGGAACTATGGCTACACCTTC.

The sample holds a few counts of this clone. The CDR3 DNA is TGTGCCAGCATCGGGACAGGGTCCAAAGAGACCCAGTACTTC. This translates into CASIGTGSKETQYF. The chain employs TRBV7-9 and TRBJ2-5; TRBD1 agrees at 9 bases. In germline, CDR1 is SEHNR, CDR2 FQNEAQ (reference sequence). CDR3 size: 14 residues. With 7 bases clipped from V and 3 bases from J, the junction kept 6 bases outside the gene matches.

This clone was recorded a few times. This chain connects TRBV6-5 to TRBJ2-2, with D possibly matching TRBD1 (5 bases). Germline lookup yields CDR1 MNHEY and CDR2 SVGAGI. With 2 bases removed from V and 6 bases from J, the gap between germline ends came to 13 bases. The CDR3 totals 15 residues. The CDR3: CASSYVRVGPGELFF. DNA of the CDR3: TGTGCCAGCAGTTACGTCAGGGTGGGCCCCGGGGAGCTGTTTTTT.

The chain combines TRBV28 with TRBJ2-7; 7 bases align to TRBD1. CDR1 and CDR2 (germline): MDHEN, SYDVKM. The CDR3 is made up of 12 amino acids. The trim removed 8 bases at V and 3 bases at J, leaving 4 bases unmatched. The CDR3 sequence: CASQTGRYEQYF. In DNA form, the CDR3 reads TGTGCCAGCCAGACAGGGCGCTACGAGCAGTACTTC.